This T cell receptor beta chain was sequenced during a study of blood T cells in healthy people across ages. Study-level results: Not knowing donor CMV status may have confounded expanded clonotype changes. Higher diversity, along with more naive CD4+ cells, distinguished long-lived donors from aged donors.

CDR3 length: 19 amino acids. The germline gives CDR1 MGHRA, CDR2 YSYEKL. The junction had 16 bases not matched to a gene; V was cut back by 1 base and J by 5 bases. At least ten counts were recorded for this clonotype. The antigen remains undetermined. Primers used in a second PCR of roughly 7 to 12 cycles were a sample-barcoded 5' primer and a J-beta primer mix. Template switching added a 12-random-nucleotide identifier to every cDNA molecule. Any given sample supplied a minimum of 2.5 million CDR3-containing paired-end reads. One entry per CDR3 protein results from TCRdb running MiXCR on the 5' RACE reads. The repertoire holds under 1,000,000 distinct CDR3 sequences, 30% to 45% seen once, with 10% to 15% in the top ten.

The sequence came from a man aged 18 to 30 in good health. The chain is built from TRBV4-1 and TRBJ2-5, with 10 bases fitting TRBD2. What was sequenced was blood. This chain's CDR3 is CASSQAGLAASQGTETQYF. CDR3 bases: TGCGCCAGCAGCCAAGCCGGACTAGCGGCGTCCCAGGGTACGGAGACCCAGTACTTC.